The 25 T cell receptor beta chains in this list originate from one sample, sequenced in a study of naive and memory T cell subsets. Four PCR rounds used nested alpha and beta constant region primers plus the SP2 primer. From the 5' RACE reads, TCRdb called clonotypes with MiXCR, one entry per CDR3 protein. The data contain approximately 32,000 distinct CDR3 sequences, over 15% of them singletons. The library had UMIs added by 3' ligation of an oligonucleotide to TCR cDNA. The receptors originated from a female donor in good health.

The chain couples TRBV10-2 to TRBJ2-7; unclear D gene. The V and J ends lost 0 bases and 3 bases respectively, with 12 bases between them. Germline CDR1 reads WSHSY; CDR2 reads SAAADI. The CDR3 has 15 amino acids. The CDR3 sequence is CASSESATPSYEQYF. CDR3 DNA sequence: TGCGCCAGCAGTGAGTCGGCAACGCCCAGCTACGAGCAGTACTTC.

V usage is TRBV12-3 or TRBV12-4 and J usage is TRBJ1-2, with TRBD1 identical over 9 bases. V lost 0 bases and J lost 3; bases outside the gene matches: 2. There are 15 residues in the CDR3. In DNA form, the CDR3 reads TGTGCCAGCAGTTTAGCCAGGACAGGGGACTATGGCTACACCTTC. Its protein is CASSLARTGDYGYTF.

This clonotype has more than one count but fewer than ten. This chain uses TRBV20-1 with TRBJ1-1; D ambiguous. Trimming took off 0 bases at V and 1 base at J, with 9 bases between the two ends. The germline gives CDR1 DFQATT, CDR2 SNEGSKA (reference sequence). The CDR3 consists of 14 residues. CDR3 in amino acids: CSARDPIGNTEAFF. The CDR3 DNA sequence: TGCAGTGCTAGAGACCCTATTGGGAACACTGAAGCTTTCTTT.

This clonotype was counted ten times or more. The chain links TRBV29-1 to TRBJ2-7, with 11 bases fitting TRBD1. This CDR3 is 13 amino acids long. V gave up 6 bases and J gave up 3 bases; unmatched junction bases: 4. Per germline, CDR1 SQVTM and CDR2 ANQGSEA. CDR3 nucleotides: TGCAGCGTCCGGGACAGGGGGAGCTACGAGCAGTACTTC. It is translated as CSVRDRGSYEQYF.

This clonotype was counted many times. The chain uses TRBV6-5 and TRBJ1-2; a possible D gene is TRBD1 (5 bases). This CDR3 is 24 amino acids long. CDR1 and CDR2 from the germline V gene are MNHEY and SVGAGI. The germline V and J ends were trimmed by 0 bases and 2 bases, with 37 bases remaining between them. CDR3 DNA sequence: TGTGCCAGCAGTTACTCGAGGCGTGTAGTAAACCCGCTACACCTGGGACTTCCCAACTATGGCTACACCTTC. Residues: CASSYSRRVVNPLHLGLPNYGYTF.

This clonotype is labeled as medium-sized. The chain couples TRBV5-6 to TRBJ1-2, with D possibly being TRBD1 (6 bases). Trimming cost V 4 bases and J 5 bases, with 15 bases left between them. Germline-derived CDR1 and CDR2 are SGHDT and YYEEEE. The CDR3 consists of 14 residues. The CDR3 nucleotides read TGTGCCAGCAGCGCCGGACAGAGATCATATGGCTACACCTTC. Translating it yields CASSAGQRSYGYTF.

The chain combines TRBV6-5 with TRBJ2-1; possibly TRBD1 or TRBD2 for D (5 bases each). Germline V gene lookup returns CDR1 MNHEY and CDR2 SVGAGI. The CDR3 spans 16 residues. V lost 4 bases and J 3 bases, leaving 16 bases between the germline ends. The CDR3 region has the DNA TGTGCCAGCAGTTTAACCGGGACGCCGCGCTACAATGAGCAGTTCTTC. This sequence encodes CASSLTGTPRYNEQFF.

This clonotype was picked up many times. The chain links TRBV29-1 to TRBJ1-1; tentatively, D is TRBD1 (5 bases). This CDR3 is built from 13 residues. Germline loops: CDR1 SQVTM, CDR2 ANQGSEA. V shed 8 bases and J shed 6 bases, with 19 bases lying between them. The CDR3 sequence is CSLPPGVGAEAFF. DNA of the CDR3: TGCAGCCTTCCCCCGGGGGTAGGGGCTGAAGCTTTCTTT. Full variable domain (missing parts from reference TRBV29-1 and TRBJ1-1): SAVISQKPSRDICQRGTSLTIQCQVDSQVTMMFWYRQQPGQSLTLIATANQGSEATYESGFVIDKFPISRPNLTFSTLTVSNMSPEDSSIYLCSLPPGVGAEAFFGQGTRLTVV.

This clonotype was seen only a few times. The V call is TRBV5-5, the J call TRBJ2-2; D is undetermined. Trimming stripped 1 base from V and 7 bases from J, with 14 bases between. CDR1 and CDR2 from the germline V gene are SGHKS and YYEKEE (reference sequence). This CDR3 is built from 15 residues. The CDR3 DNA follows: TGTGCCAGCAGCTTGAACATCCAGTATTTCGGGGAGCTGTTTTTT. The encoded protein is CASSLNIQYFGELFF. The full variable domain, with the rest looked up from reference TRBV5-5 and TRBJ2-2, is DAGVTQSPTHLIKTRGQQVTLRCSPISGHKSVSWYQQVLGQGPQFIFQYYEKEERGRGNFPDRFSARQFPNYSSELNVNALLLGDSALYLCASSLNIQYFGELFFGEGSRLTVL.

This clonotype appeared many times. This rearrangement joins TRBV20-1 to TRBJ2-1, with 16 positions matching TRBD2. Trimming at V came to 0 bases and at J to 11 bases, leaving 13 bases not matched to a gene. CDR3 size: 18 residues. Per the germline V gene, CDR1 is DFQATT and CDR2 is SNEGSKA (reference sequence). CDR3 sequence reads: CSARDPGLAGGPNSKQFF. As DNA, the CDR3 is TGCAGTGCTAGAGACCCGGGACTAGCGGGGGGGCCAAATAGTAAGCAGTTCTTC.

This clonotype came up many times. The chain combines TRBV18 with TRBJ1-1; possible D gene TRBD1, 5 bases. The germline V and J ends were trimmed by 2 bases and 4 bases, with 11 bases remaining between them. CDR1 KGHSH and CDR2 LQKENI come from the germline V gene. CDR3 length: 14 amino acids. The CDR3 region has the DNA TGTGCCAGCTCACCAAACACAGGTTCCACTGAAGCTTTCTTT. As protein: CASSPNTGSTEAFF.

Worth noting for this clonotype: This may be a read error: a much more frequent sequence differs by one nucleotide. The CDR3 is CSARGSIPGYNF. CDR3 DNA: TGCAGTGCTAGGGGCAGTATCCCTGGCTACAACTTC. The chain employs TRBV20-1 and TRBJ1-2; D gene uncertain. CDR3 length: 12 residues. Germline loops: CDR1 DFQATT, CDR2 SNEGSKA (reference sequence).

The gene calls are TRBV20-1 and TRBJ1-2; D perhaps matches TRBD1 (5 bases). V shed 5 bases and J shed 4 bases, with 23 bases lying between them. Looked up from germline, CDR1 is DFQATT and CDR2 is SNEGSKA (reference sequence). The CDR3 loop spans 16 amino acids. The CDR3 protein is CSAWAFSGGGSYGYTF. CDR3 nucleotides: TGCAGTGCTTGGGCGTTTTCGGGGGGAGGCTCCTATGGCTACACCTTC.

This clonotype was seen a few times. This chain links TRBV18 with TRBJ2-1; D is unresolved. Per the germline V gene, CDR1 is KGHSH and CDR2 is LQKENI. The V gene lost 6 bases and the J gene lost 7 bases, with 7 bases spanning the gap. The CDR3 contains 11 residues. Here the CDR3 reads CASSSKNEQFF. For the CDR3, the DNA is TGTGCCAGCTCCTCGAAGAATGAGCAGTTCTTC.

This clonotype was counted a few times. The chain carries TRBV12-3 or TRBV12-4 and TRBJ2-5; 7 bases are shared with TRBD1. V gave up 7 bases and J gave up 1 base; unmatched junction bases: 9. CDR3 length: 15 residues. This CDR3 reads CASKTKGTVQETQYF. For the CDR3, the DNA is TGTGCCAGCAAGACGAAAGGGACAGTCCAAGAGACCCAGTACTTC.

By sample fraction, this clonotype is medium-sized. The CDR3 bases are TGCAGCGCCTGGGAGGGCTCCTACAATGAGCAGTTCTTC. This encodes CSAWEGSYNEQFF. The chain is built from TRBV29-1 and TRBJ2-1, with 7 bases identical to TRBD2. Germline CDR1 is SQVTM and CDR2 is ANQGSEA. With V trimmed by 7 bases and J by 0 bases, 3 bases remained unmatched. The CDR3 spans 13 residues.

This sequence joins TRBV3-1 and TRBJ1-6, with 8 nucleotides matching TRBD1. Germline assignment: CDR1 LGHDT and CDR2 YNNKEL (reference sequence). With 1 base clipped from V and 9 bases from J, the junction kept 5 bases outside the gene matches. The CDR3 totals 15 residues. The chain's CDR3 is CASSQAQGAGSPLHF. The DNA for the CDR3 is TGTGCCAGCAGCCAAGCCCAGGGGGCCGGTTCACCCCTCCACTTT.

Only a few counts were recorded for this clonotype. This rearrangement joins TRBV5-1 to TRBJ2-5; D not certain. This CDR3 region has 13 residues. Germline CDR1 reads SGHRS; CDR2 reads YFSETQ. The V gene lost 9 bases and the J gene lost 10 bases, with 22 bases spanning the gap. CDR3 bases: TGCGCCACCGCTAATCCCCCCCACAGTGACCAGTACTTC. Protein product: CATANPPHSDQYF.

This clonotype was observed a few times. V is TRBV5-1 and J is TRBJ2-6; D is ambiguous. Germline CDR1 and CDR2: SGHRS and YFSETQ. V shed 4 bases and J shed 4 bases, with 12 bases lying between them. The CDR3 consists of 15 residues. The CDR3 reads CASSPGANGANVLTF. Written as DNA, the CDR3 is TGCGCCAGCAGCCCTGGCGCTAACGGGGCCAACGTCCTGACTTTC.

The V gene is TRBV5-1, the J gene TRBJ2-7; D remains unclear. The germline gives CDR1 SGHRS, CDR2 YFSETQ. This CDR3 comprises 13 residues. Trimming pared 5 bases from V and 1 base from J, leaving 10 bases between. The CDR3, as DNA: TGCGCCAGCAGGCCGGACGGATCCTACGAGCAGTACTTC. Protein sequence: CASRPDGSYEQYF.

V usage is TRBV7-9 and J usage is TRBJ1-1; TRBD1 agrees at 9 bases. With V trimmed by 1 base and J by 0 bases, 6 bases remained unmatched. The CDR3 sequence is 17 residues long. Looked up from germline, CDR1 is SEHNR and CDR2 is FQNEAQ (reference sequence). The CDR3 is CASSLGGTGFVNTEAFF. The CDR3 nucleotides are TGTGCCAGCAGCTTAGGCGGGACAGGGTTCGTGAACACTGAAGCTTTCTTT.

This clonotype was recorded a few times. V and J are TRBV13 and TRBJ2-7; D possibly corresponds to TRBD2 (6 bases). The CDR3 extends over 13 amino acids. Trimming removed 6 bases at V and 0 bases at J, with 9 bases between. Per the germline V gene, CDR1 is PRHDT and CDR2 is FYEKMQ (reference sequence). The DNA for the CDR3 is TGTGCCAGCAGACTAGCAGGCTCCTACGAGCAGTACTTC. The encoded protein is CASRLAGSYEQYF.

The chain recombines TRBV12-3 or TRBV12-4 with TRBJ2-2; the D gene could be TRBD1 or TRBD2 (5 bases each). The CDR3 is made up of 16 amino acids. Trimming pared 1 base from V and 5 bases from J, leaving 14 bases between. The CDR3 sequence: CASSLGGALGTGELFF. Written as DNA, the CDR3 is TGTGCCAGCAGTTTAGGAGGGGCCCTGGGGACCGGGGAGCTGTTTTTT.

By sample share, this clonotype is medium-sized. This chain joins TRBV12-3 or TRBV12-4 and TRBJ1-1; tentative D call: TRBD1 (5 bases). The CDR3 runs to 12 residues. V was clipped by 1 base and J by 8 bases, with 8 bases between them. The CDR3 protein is CASSLGGAEAFF. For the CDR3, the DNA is TGTGCCAGCAGTTTAGGCGGGGCGGAAGCTTTCTTT.

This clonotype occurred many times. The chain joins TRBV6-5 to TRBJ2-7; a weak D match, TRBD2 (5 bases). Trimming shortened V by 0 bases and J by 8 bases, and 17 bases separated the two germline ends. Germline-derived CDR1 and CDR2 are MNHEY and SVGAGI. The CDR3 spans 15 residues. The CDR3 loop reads CASSYSKLVEEQQYF. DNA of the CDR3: TGTGCCAGCAGTTACTCGAAACTGGTGGAGGAGCAGCAGTACTTC.